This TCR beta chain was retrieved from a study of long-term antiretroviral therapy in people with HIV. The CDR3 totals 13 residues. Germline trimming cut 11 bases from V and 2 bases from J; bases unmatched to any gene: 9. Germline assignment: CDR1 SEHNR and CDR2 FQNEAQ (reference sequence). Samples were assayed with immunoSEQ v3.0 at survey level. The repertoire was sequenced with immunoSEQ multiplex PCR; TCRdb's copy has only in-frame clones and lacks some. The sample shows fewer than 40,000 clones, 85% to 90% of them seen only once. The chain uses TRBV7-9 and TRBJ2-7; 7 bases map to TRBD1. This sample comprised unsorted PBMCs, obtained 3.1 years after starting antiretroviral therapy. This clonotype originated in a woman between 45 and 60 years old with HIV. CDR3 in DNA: TGTGCCTGTACGGGACAGATAACCTACGAGCAGTACTTC. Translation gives CACTGQITYEQYF.